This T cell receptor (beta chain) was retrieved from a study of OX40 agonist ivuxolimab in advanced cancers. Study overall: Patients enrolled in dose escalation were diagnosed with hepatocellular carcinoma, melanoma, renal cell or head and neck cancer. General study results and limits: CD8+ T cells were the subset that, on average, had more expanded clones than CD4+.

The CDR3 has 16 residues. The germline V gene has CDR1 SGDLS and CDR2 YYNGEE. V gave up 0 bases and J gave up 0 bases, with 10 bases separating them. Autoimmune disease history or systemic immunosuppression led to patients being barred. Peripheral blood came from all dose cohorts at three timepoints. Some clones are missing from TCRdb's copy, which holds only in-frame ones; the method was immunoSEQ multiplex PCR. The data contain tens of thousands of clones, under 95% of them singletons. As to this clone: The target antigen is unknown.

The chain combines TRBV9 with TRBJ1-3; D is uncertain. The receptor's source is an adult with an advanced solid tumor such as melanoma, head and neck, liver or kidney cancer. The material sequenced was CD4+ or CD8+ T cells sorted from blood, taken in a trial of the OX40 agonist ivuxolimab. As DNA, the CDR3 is TGTGCCAGCAGCGTAGCCGAGTCCCGCTCTGGAAACACCATATATTTT. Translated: CASSVAESRSGNTIYF.